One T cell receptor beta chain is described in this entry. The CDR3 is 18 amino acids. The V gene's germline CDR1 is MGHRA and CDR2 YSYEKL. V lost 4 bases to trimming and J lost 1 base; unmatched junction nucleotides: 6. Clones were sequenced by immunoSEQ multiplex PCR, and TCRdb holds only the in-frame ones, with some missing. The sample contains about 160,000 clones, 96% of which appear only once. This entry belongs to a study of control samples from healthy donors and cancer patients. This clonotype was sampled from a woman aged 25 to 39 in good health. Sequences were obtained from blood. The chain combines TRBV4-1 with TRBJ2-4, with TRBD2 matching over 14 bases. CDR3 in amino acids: CASSRGLAGGRAKNIQYF. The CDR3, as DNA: TGCGCCAGCAGCCGTGGACTAGCGGGAGGAAGGGCCAAAAACATTCAGTACTTC.